This T cell receptor beta chain was sequenced during a study of cytomegalovirus exposure and HLA in healthy donors. Germline CDR1 reads MNHNS; CDR2 reads SASEGT. The CDR3 totals 15 residues. V was clipped by 3 bases and J by 3 bases; unmatched bases: 4. The study's findings and limits: The listing of roughly 160 TCR beta chains classed them as cytomegalovirus-associated. An analysis that came later showed most CMV-associated TCR beta chains appearing HLA-restricted.

60 Vbeta and 13 Jbeta primers were used in PCR. The repertoire was sequenced with immunoSEQ multiplex PCR; TCRdb's copy has only in-frame clones and lacks some. This sample yields 130,000 or so clones, of which roughly 8.3% are seen a single time; 5% to 7% belongs to the top ten. About this clone: Its matching antigen is unknown.

The receptor was isolated from a man aged 40-55 years in good health and CMV-seronegative. Input material: PBMCs. The chain is built from TRBV6-1 and TRBJ1-1; 10 bases are a match to TRBD1. The CDR3 nucleotides read TGTGCCAGCAGTGATACGACAGGGGGCTACACTGAAGCTTTCTTT. It is translated as CASSDTTGGYTEAFF.